The TCR beta chain under discussion was sequenced for a study of T-cell memory formation after mild COVID-19. Libraries for TCRalpha and TCRbeta carried sample barcodes and unique molecular identifiers via 5'RACE. One entry per CDR3 protein, called by TCRdb with MiXCR from the 5' RACE reads. Of 200,000 to 250,000 distinct CDR3 sequences listed, 9% to 10% are singletons. Findings and limits, study-wide: Most CD4+ clones that shrank were in CM and EM, while CD8+ ones turned up in EMRA. The study detected some responding clones in pre-infection memory, suggesting cross-reactive memory joined. Day 15 to 85 contracting clones showed balanced CD4/CD8; later expanders leaned CD4+.

The CDR3 spans 15 residues. Per germline, CDR1 SGHRS and CDR2 YFSETQ. With 4 bases clipped from V and 4 bases from J, the junction kept 8 bases outside the gene matches. At least ten counts were recorded for this clonotype. What it recognizes is unknown. Material for sequencing was PBMCs or a T cell subset sorted from them (not recorded which). The TCR originated in a man between 18 and 29 years old who had mild COVID-19 (a few samples of this study predate the infection). Cell type and time point are not known. The rearrangement joins TRBV5-1 to TRBJ2-3; 8 positions match TRBD1. The CDR3 nucleotides are TGCGCCAGCAGCCCCCGGACAGGGATATCAGATACGCAGTATTTT. Its translation: CASSPRTGISDTQYF.